This TCR beta chain was sequenced during a study of PD-L1 blockade in urothelial cancer. Across the whole study: Each patient had 0 to 3 earlier chemotherapy regimens.

Time point specified: pretreatment peripheral blood. This clone has more than one count but fewer than ten. The V gene lost 3 bases and the J gene lost 7 bases, with 13 bases spanning the gap. Germline V gene sequence: CDR1 SEHNR, CDR2 FQNEAQ (reference sequence). The CDR3 has 14 residues. Some clones are missing from TCRdb's copy, which holds only in-frame ones; the method was immunoSEQ multiplex PCR. The sample lists around 40,000 clones; just over 90% were seen once. The receptor was isolated from a woman aged 60-70 years with urothelial cancer. This rearrangement joins TRBV7-9 to TRBJ2-1, with TRBD1 as a possible D gene (6 bases). The material sequenced was PBMCs, taken around atezolizumab (anti-PD-L1) treatment. The CDR3 spells CASSFLQGSNEQFF. In DNA form, the CDR3 reads TGTGCCAGCAGCTTCTTACAGGGTTCGAATGAGCAGTTCTTC.